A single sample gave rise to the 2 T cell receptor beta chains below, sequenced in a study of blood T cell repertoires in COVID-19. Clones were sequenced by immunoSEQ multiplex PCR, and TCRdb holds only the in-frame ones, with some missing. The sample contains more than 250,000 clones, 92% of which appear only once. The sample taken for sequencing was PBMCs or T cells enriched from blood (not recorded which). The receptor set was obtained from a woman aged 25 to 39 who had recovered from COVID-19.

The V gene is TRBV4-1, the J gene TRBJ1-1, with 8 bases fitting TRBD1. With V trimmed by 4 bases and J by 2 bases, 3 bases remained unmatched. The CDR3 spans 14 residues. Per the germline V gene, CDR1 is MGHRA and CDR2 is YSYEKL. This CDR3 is CASSRGQGNTEAFF. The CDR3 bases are TGCGCCAGCAGCCGTGGACAGGGAAACACTGAAGCTTTCTTT.

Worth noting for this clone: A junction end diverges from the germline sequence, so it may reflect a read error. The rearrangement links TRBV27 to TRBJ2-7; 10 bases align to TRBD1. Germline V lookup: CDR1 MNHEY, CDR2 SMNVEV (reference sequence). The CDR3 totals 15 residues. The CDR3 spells CASNLRQGASYEQYF. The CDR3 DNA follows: TGTGCCAGCAATTTACGACAGGGGGCGTCCTACGAGCAGTACTTC.